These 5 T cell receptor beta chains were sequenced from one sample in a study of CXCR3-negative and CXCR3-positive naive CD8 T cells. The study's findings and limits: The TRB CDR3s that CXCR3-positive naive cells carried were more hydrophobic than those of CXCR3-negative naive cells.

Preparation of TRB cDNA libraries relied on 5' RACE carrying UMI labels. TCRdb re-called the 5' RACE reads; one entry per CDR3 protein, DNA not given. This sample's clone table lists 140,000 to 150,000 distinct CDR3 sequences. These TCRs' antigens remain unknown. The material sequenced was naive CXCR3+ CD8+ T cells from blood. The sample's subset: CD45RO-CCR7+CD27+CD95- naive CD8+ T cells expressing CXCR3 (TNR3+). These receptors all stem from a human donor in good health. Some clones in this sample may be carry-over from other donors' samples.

This CDR3 reads CASSQSPQGLYEQYF. The chain joins TRBV23-1 to TRBJ2-7; the D call of TRBD1 rests on TCRdb alone, since no DNA is present to check it. TRBV23-1 is given ORF status, its function remaining uncertain. The CDR3 is made up of 15 amino acids.

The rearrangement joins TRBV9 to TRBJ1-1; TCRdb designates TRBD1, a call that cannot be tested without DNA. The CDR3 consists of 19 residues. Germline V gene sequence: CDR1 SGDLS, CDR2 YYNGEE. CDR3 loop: CASSEGGPVKGLRGTEAFF.

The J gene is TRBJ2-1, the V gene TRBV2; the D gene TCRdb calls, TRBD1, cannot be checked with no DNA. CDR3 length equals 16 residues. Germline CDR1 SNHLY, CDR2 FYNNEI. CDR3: CASSDPPLASYNEQFF.

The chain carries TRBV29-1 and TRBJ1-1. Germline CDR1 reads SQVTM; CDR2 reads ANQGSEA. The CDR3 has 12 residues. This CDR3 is CSVKMANTEAFF.

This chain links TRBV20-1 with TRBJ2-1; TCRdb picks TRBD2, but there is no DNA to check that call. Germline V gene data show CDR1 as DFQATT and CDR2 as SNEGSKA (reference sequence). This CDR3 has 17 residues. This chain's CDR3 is CSASRSGRDWSYNEQFF.